Each of the 26 T cell receptor beta chains below was sequenced from the same sample in a study of T cell responses to AZD1222 COVID-19 vaccine. Assay: immunoSEQ multiplex PCR; the TCRdb copy retains only in-frame clones and omits some. The repertoire holds around 58,000 clones, 75% to 85% seen once, with 20% in the top ten. The source material was peripheral blood, sampled on day 0 of AZD1222 vaccination. The source of these receptors is an adult in good health.

This clone occurred a few times. The gene calls are TRBV15 and TRBJ2-1; D possibly corresponds to TRBD2 (6 bases). Germline V CDR1 and CDR2: LNHNV, YYDKDF (reference sequence). Trimming removed 0 bases from V and 3 bases from J, with 15 bases in between. The CDR3 spans 17 residues. The CDR3 DNA reads TGTGCCACCAGCAGAGATCATCCGGGAGAGTACTACAATGAGCAGTTCTTC. This codes for CATSRDHPGEYYNEQFF.

Turning to this clone: One junction end disagrees with the germline gene, perhaps due to a read error. The chain recombines TRBV19 with TRBJ1-1; TRBD1 matches at 8 bases. The germline CDR1 and CDR2 sequences are LNHDA and SQIVND (reference sequence). The CDR3 spans 11 residues. In nucleotides, the CDR3 is TGTGCCAGTATCCGGGACAGGTCGCAAGCCTTT. Residues: CASIRDRSQAF.

To note about this clone: In the same sample, other DNA sequences code for this CDR3. This rearrangement joins TRBV7-2 to TRBJ1-5; 7 positions agree with TRBD1. The length of the CDR3 is 14 residues. Germline-derived CDR1 and CDR2 are SGHTA and FQGNSA. After removal of 2 bases from V and 6 bases from J, the junction contained 4 bases not matched to a gene. CDR3 in DNA: TGTGCCAGCAGCTTACAGGGGGGAGGTCAGCCCCAGCATTTT. Amino acids: CASSLQGGGQPQHF.

The chain recombines TRBV4-3 with TRBJ2-4, with D maybe TRBD2 (6 bases). CDR1 and CDR2 (germline): LGHNA, YSLEER. This CDR3 is built from 13 residues. The V and J ends lost 8 bases and 9 bases respectively, with 17 bases between them. The CDR3 DNA is TGCGCCAGCCCTCGGGACTGCCCTGGCATTCAGTACTTC. It codes for CASPRDCPGIQYF.

The chain carries TRBV11-3 and TRBJ2-1, with D unclear. There are 14 residues in the CDR3. The germline V gene has CDR1 SGHNT and CDR2 YENEEA. Trimming removed 1 base at V and 2 bases at J, with 6 bases between. The CDR3 reads CASSLGWAYNEQFF. As DNA, the CDR3 is TGTGCCAGCAGCTTAGGATGGGCCTACAATGAGCAGTTCTTC. Full variable domain (missing parts from reference TRBV11-3 and TRBJ2-1): EAGVVQSPRYKIIEKKQPVAFWCNPISGHNTLYWYLQNLGQGPELLIRYENEEAVDDSQLPKDRFSAERLKGVDSTLKIQPAELGDSAVYLCASSLGWAYNEQFFGPGTRLTVL.

This chain uses TRBV18 with TRBJ2-7; 8 bases map to TRBD2. Germline CDR1 KGHSH, CDR2 LQKENI. Trimming took 3 bases from V and 7 from J; bases not matched to a gene: 11. The CDR3 is 15 amino acids. The DNA of the CDR3 is TGTGCCAGCTCACCGGCCAGCGGGAGTCGGAGAGAGCAGTACGTC. It is translated as CASSPASGSRREQYV.

CDR3 in DNA: TGCGCCAGCAGCTTGGGGCCCCGGACAGGGGGCAGAAACACTGAAGCTTTCTTT. It codes for CASSLGPRTGGRNTEAFF. The chain couples TRBV5-1 to TRBJ1-1, with TRBD1 matching 11 bases. Germline V gene data show CDR1 as SGHRS and CDR2 as YFSETQ. The V and J ends lost 0 bases and 2 bases, in that order; junction bases with no gene match: 9. The CDR3 covers 18 residues.

The rearrangement links TRBV7-2 to TRBJ2-7; 11 nucleotides line up with TRBD2. Germline assignment: CDR1 SGHTA and CDR2 FQGNSA. This CDR3 is built from 15 residues. V trimming: 3 bases; J trimming: 5 bases; junction bases outside the gene matches: 6. In DNA form, the CDR3 reads TGTGCCAGCAGCTTTATAGCGGGAGGGCCGCACGAGCAGTACTTC. Amino acid sequence: CASSFIAGGPHEQYF.

This chain joins TRBV10-3 and TRBJ2-7; 14 nucleotides line up with TRBD2. Germline V CDR1 and CDR2: ENHRY, SYGVKD. The CDR3 is 17 residues long. V lost 2 bases and J lost 7; bases outside the gene matches: 10. CDR3 DNA sequence: TGTGCCATCAGTGAGCCCCTAGGACTAGCGGGAGGTGGGGAGCAGTACTTC. It translates to CAISEPLGLAGGGEQYF.

The J gene is TRBJ2-7, the V gene TRBV5-1, with 8 bases aligning to TRBD1. This CDR3 spans 14 amino acids. Losses at the gene ends were 2 bases for V and 2 bases for J; bases not matched to a gene: 3. Germline loops: CDR1 SGHRS, CDR2 YFSETQ. The CDR3 nucleotides read TGCGCCAGCAGCTTAGAGACAGGGGCCTACGAGCAGTACTTC. This sequence encodes CASSLETGAYEQYF.

The chain carries TRBV5-1 and TRBJ1-3, with D perhaps TRBD1 (5 bases). This CDR3 spans 14 amino acids. The V gene's germline CDR1 is SGHRS and CDR2 YFSETQ. V was cut by 9 bases and J by 0 bases, with 13 bases left in between. The DNA for the CDR3 is TGCGCCACCGGGACGGGGGGCTCTGGAAACACCATATATTTT. Translated: CATGTGGSGNTIYF.

In DNA form, the CDR3 reads TGTGCCAGCAGCCCGAGAGCGGGAGTGGGTGAGCAGTTCTTC. Translation: CASSPRAGVGEQFF. The rearrangement joins TRBV11-3 to TRBJ2-1; 8 bases are a match to TRBD2. CDR1 is SGHNT, CDR2 YENEEA, per germline. The CDR3 has 14 residues. J gave up 9 bases and V 5 bases, and 9 bases lay outside the gene matches.

The chain combines TRBV6-5 with TRBJ1-2, with D uncertain. Trimming pared 5 bases from V and 4 bases from J, leaving 8 bases between. Germline V lookup: CDR1 MNHEY, CDR2 SVGAGI. CDR3 length: 12 residues. CDR3 loop: CASSLGPYGYTF. The CDR3 DNA reads TGTGCCAGCAGTCTTGGACCCTATGGCTACACCTTC.

The count of this clone is one. The rearrangement uses TRBV23-1 and TRBJ1-6; D may be TRBD1 (6 bases). TRBV23-1 is assigned to the ORF class and has an uncertain function. V shed 7 bases and J shed 6 bases, with 19 bases lying between them. This CDR3 comprises 16 residues. The CDR3 bases are TGCGCCAGCATTAGGACAGCGACCCTTAGTAATTCACCCCTCCACTTT. Its protein is CASIRTATLSNSPLHF.

This chain connects TRBV6-2 or TRBV6-3 to TRBJ2-4; no firm D call. Looked up from germline, CDR1 is MNHEY and CDR2 is SVGEGT. V lost 6 bases and J lost 0, with 6 bases in between. CDR3 length: 13 amino acids. CDR3 sequence reads: CASSHVAKNIQYF. CDR3 sequence (DNA): TGTGCCAGCAGCCACGTAGCCAAAAACATTCAGTACTTC.

V is TRBV13 and J is TRBJ2-2; D remains unclear. CDR3 size: 12 residues. Trimming left V 0 bases short and J 8 bases short, with 4 bases between. Germline assignment: CDR1 PRHDT and CDR2 FYEKMQ (reference sequence). The CDR3 region is CASSLGLGELFF. CDR3 DNA sequence: TGTGCCAGCAGCTTAGGCCTGGGGGAGCTGTTTTTT. The entire variable domain, with the rest obtained from reference TRBV13 and TRBJ2-2, is as follows: AAGVIQSPRHLIKEKRETATLKCYPIPRHDTVYWYQQGPGQDPQFLISFYEKMQSDKGSIPDRFSAQQFSDYHSELNMSSLELGDSALYFCASSLGLGELFFGEGSRLTVL.

The CDR3 nucleotides are TGTGCCAGCAGCCCCGAGCGGGAGAAGGGCGTGGGCGAGCAGTTCTTC. It encodes CASSPEREKGVGEQFF. The chain joins TRBV13 to TRBJ2-1; 8 nucleotides match TRBD2. There are 16 residues in the CDR3. Germline-derived CDR1 and CDR2 are PRHDT and FYEKMQ (reference sequence). V dropped 5 bases and J dropped 10; count of bases not matched to a gene: 16. Full variable domain (rest looked up from reference TRBV13 and TRBJ2-1): AAGVIQSPRHLIKEKRETATLKCYPIPRHDTVYWYQQGPGQDPQFLISFYEKMQSDKGSIPDRFSAQQFSDYHSELNMSSLELGDSALYFCASSPEREKGVGEQFFGPGTRLTVL.

The CDR3 reads CASSYSRLASGSPNEQFF. CDR3 bases: TGTGCCAGCAGTTACTCGCGCTTAGCTAGCGGGAGTCCCAATGAGCAGTTCTTC. The chain combines TRBV6-2 or TRBV6-3 with TRBJ2-1, with 10 bases that match TRBD2. Per germline, CDR1 MNHEY and CDR2 SVGEGT. J gave up 6 bases and V 0 bases, and 11 bases lay outside the gene matches. The CDR3 loop spans 18 amino acids.

This rearrangement joins TRBV6-5 to TRBJ2-7; weak D call: TRBD1 (5 bases). CDR3 length: 15 amino acids. Trimming took off 0 bases at V and 4 bases at J, with 13 bases between the two ends. CDR1 is MNHEY, CDR2 SVGAGI, per germline. The CDR3 loop reads CASSYSNGHTYEQYF. The CDR3 nucleotides are TGTGCCAGCAGTTACTCGAATGGACACACTTACGAGCAGTACTTC.

J is TRBJ1-1 and V is TRBV7-9, with D unclear. The CDR3 loop spans 11 amino acids. V gave up 8 bases and J gave up 5 bases, with 9 bases separating them. The V gene's germline CDR1 is SEHNR and CDR2 FQNEAQ (reference sequence). The CDR3 reads CASSVGTEAFF. The CDR3 DNA follows: TGTGCCAGCTCAGTTGGAACTGAAGCTTTCTTT. Based on the CDR3 plus reference TRBV7-9 and TRBJ1-1, the full variable domain is DTGVSQNPRHKITKRGQNVTFRCDPISEHNRLYWYRQTLGQGPEFLTYFQNEAQLEKSRLLSDRFSAERPKGSFSTLEIQRTEQGDSAMYLCASSVGTEAFFGQGTRLTVV.

This clone came up a few times. CDR3 region: CASSQGQGKEKLFF. In DNA form, the CDR3 reads TGCGCCAGCAGCCAGGGACAGGGGAAGGAAAAACTGTTTTTT. The chain links TRBV4-3 to TRBJ1-4, with 10 bases identical to TRBD1. Germline assignment: CDR1 LGHNA and CDR2 YSLEER. The V segment lost 3 bases and the J segment 8 bases; nucleotides outside the gene matches: 3. CDR3 length: 14 residues.

The CDR3 loop is CASSYDVYEQYV. CDR3 in DNA: TGTGCCAGCAGTTACGACGTTTACGAGCAGTACGTC. This rearrangement joins TRBV6-6 to TRBJ2-7; D remains unclear. Between the trimmed V and J ends, which lost 2 bases and 4 bases, there was a span of 6 bases. There are 12 residues in the CDR3. The V gene's germline CDR1 is MNHNY and CDR2 SVGAGI (reference sequence).

The chain carries TRBV5-4 and TRBJ2-1; TRBD2 aligns across 9 bases. Germline CDR1 reads SGHNT; CDR2 reads YYREEE (reference sequence). The CDR3 sequence is 14 residues long. V dropped 4 bases and J dropped 5; count of bases not matched to a gene: 4. This CDR3 is CASSPGLANNEQFF. The CDR3 DNA sequence: TGTGCCAGCAGCCCGGGACTAGCTAACAATGAGCAGTTCTTC. Full variable domain (remainder filled in from reference TRBV5-4 and TRBJ2-1): ETGVTQSPTHLIKTRGQQVTLRCSSQSGHNTVSWYQQALGQGPQFIFQYYREEENGRGNFPPRFSGLQFPNYSSELNVNALELDDSALYLCASSPGLANNEQFFGPGTRLTVL.

The V call is TRBV6-1, the J call TRBJ2-7; D unclear. V lost 5 bases and J lost 3, with 11 bases in between. Germline lookup yields CDR1 MNHNS and CDR2 SASEGT. This CDR3 is 13 amino acids long. The CDR3 reads CASSPANVYEQYV. The CDR3 coding sequence is TGTGCCAGCAGTCCTGCGAATGTCTACGAGCAGTACGTC.

This rearrangement joins TRBV5-1 to TRBJ1-5; D gene ambiguous. The CDR3 contains 14 residues. The ends were cut back, 4 bases at V and 3 bases at J, with 11 bases in the middle. CDR1 and CDR2 from the germline V gene are SGHRS and YFSETQ. The DNA for the CDR3 is TGCGCCAGCAGCCCTGGAGACTACAATCAGCCCCAGCATTTT. Translated, it gives CASSPGDYNQPQHF.

The chain combines TRBV30 with TRBJ1-2, with 7 bases fitting TRBD1. Germline CDR1 and CDR2: GTSNPN and SVGIG (reference sequence). There are 13 residues in the CDR3. V was clipped by 4 bases and J by 6 bases; unmatched bases: 8. The CDR3 coding sequence is TGTGCCTGGAATTTAGGGGGCGGTAATGGCTACACCTTC. Its protein is CAWNLGGGNGYTF.